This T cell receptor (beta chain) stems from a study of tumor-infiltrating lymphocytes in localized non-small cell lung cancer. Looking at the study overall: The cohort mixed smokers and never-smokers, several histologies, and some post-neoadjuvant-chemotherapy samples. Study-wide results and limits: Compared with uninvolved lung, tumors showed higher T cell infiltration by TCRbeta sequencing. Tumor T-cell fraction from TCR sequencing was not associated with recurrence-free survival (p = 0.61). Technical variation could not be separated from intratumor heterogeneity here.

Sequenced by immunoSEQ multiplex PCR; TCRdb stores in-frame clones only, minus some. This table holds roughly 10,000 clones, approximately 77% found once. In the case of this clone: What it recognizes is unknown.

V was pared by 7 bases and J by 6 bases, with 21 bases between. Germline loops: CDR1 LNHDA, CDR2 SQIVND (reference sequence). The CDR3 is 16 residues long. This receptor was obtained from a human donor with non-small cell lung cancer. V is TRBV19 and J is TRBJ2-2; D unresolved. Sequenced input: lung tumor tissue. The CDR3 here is CASTNVGYLTAGELFF. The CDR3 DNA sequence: TGTGCCAGTACTAATGTGGGGTACTTGACGGCCGGGGAGCTGTTTTTT. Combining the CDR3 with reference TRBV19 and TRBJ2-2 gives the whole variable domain DGGITQSPKYLFRKEGQNVTLSCEQNLNHDAMYWYRQDPGQGLRLIYYSQIVNDFQKGDIAEGYSVSREKKESFPLTVTSAQKNPTAFYLCASTNVGYLTAGELFFGEGSRLTVL.